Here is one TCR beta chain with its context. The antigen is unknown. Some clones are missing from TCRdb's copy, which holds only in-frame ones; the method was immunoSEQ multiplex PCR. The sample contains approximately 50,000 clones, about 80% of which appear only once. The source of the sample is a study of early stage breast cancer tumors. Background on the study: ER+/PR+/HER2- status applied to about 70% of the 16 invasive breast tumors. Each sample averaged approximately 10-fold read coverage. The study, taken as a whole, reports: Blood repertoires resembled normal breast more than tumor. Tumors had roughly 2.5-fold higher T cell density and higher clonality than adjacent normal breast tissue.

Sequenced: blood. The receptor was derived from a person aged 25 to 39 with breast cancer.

The CDR3 sequence is CASSLLAGEFNEQFF. In nucleotides, the CDR3 is TGCGCCAGCTCGCTCCTAGCGGGAGAGTTTAATGAGCAGTTCTTC. The rearrangement uses TRBV10-2 and TRBJ2-1, with 10 bases fitting TRBD2. The germline gives CDR1 WSHSY, CDR2 SAAADI. V trimming: 8 bases; J trimming: 7 bases; junction bases outside the gene matches: 11. The CDR3 is 15 amino acids.